This TCR beta chain is drawn from a study of T cell repertoires in cytomegalovirus infection. Study at large: Matching HLA type, along with CMV infection, was indicated by public TCR beta signatures. Study-wide results and caveats: Cumulative frequency (of public TCR beta family members) identified carriers of CMV plus the relevant HLA.

TCRdb ran MiXCR on the reads and lists one entry per CDR3 protein. The data contain about 530,000 distinct CDR3 sequences, 26% of them singletons. Per the germline V gene, CDR1 is DFQATT and CDR2 is SNEGSKA (reference sequence). CDR3 length: 11 amino acids. Trimming cost V 5 bases and J 10 bases, with 13 bases left between them. This clonotype turned up a few times. Antigen unknown. Sequencing used PBMCs. V and J are TRBV20-1 and TRBJ2-3, with a weak D call TRBD1 (5 bases). This TCR was sampled from a human donor in good health (CMV status not recorded). Some clones in this sample may be carry-over from other donors' samples. The CDR3 sequence: CSAPPQQAQYF. The CDR3 coding sequence is TGCAGTGCTCCTCCCCAACAGGCGCAGTATTTT.